The 24 T cell receptor beta chains below were found in one sample sequenced in a study of identical twins. MiXCR was run by TCRdb on the 5' RACE reads, yielding one entry per CDR3 protein. The data show 690,000 or so distinct CDR3 sequences, less than 7% seen once. Sequencing used naive T cells sorted from blood. These receptors were collected from a man aged 18 to 30 in good health.

This clonotype came up a few times. This rearrangement joins TRBV11-2 to TRBJ2-5; weak D call: TRBD2 (6 bases). This CDR3 region has 16 residues. Trimming removed 5 bases from V and 0 bases from J, with 16 bases in between. Germline V CDR1 and CDR2: SGHAT, FQNNGV. The CDR3 sequence is CASSLEEGLHQETQYF. The CDR3 nucleotides read TGTGCCAGCAGCCTGGAGGAGGGACTCCACCAAGAGACCCAGTACTTC. Looking up the rest from reference TRBV11-2 and TRBJ2-5 gives the full variable domain: EAGVAQSPRYKIIEKRQSVAFWCNPISGHATLYWYQQILGQGPKLLIQFQNNGVVDDSQLPKDRFSAERLKGVDSTLKIQPAKLEDSAVYLCASSLEEGLHQETQYFGPGTRLLVL.

This clonotype was detected a few times. The chain carries TRBV20-1 and TRBJ2-1; no reliable D call. Looked up from germline, CDR1 is DFQATT and CDR2 is SNEGSKA (reference sequence). V dropped 3 bases and J dropped 0 bases, with 9 bases sitting between them. The CDR3 has 14 amino acids. The CDR3 DNA reads as TGCAGTGCTAGTGGTGAAAACTCCTACAATGAGCAGTTCTTC. Its translation: CSASGENSYNEQFF.

This clonotype was counted at least ten times. The genes are TRBV10-2 and TRBJ1-4; D not certain. There are 14 residues in the CDR3. Germline V gene data show CDR1 as WSHSY and CDR2 as SAAADI. Trimming took off 7 bases at V and 1 base at J, with 10 bases between the two ends. For the CDR3, the DNA is TGCGCCAGCACCAATCTACAAACTAATGAAAAACTGTTTTTT. Residues: CASTNLQTNEKLFF.

This clonotype was detected a few times. The chain employs TRBV7-8 and TRBJ1-5, with D possibly TRBD1 on 5 matching bases. The CDR3 runs to 17 residues. From germline, CDR1 is SGHVS and CDR2 FQNEAQ. The V end lost 0 bases, the J end lost 3 bases, and 15 bases lay between the germline ends. In DNA, the CDR3 is TGTGCCAGCAGCTTAGCCCGCATTCGACAGCACAATCAGCCCCAGCATTTT. It translates to CASSLARIRQHNQPQHF.

The sample holds a few counts of this clonotype. The gene calls are TRBV7-8 and TRBJ2-7; possibly TRBD2 for D (5 bases). The CDR3 covers 15 residues. Trimming shortened V by 2 bases and J by 0 bases, and 11 bases separated the two germline ends. CDR1 is SGHVS, CDR2 FQNEAQ, per germline. CDR3 sequence (DNA): TGTGCCAGCAGCTTAACCCGGGAAAGCTCCTACGAGCAGTACTTC. Translated: CASSLTRESSYEQYF.

This clonotype was picked up a small number of times. The V gene is TRBV11-2, the J gene TRBJ2-7, with a possible D match to TRBD2 (5 bases). The CDR3 spans 17 residues. Germline CDR1 SGHAT, CDR2 FQNNGV. V gave up 1 base and J gave up 1 base, with 17 bases separating them. DNA for the CDR3: TGTGCCAGCAGCTTAGTCCCCCATGGCCGGGAATCCTACGAGCAGTACTTC. Its protein product is CASSLVPHGRESYEQYF.

This rearrangement joins TRBV4-3 to TRBJ2-7; TRBD1 matches 9 bases. V dropped 0 bases and J dropped 3; count of bases not matched to a gene: 3. This CDR3 has 15 amino acids. CDR1 is LGHNA and CDR2 is YSLEER in the germline V gene. For the CDR3, the DNA is TGCGCCAGCAGCCAAGATTCGGGACAGGGCTACGAGCAGTACTTC. As protein: CASSQDSGQGYEQYF.

This clonotype was picked up many times. The chain carries TRBV9 and TRBJ2-2, with 9 bases identical to TRBD1. Germline V gene sequence: CDR1 SGDLS, CDR2 YYNGEE. CDR3 size: 16 residues. V gave up 4 bases and J gave up 1 base; unmatched junction bases: 5. The CDR3 DNA reads TGTGCCAGCAGCTTAAGGACAGGGGAGAACACCGGGGAGCTGTTTTTT. It translates to CASSLRTGENTGELFF. Using reference TRBV9 and TRBJ2-2 for the parts outside the CDR3, the full variable domain is DSGVTQTPKHLITATGQRVTLRCSPRSGDLSVYWYQQSLDQGLQFLIQYYNGEERAKGNILERFSAQQFPDLHSELNLSSLELGDSALYFCASSLRTGENTGELFFGEGSRLTVL.

This clonotype came up a few times. The rearrangement uses TRBV24-1 and TRBJ2-1; the D gene is possibly TRBD1 (6 bases). Looked up from germline, CDR1 is KGHDR and CDR2 is SFDVKD. V was shortened by 9 bases and J by 3 bases, with 8 bases between the two germline ends. The CDR3 covers 12 residues. CDR3 bases: TGTGCCACCGGACAGTTCTACAATGAGCAGTTCTTC. This encodes CATGQFYNEQFF.

This clonotype was seen ten or more times. The chain combines TRBV12-3 or TRBV12-4 with TRBJ1-6; no reliable D call. Trimming pared 8 bases from V and 5 bases from J, leaving 13 bases between. There are 14 residues in the CDR3. The CDR3 protein is CASRAPGDNSPLHF. The CDR3 coding sequence is TGTGCCAGCCGAGCGCCAGGAGATAATTCACCCCTCCACTTT.

In regard to this clonotype: Since no conserved phenylalanine or tryptophan closes the CDR3, a read error is the likely cause. The CDR3 is CASSLVSSLSYPNTGELFY. CDR3 nucleotides: TGCGCCAGCAGCTTGGTTTCTAGTCTAAGCTATCCGAACACCGGGGAGCTGTTTTAT. J is TRBJ2-2 and V is TRBV5-1; D is unclear. V was cut by 0 bases and J by 0 bases, with 18 bases left in between. Germline CDR1 reads SGHRS; CDR2 reads YFSETQ. The CDR3 contains 19 residues.

This clonotype occurred many times. The chain combines TRBV18 with TRBJ1-1; D remains ambiguous. This CDR3 is built from 13 residues. Germline V gives CDR1 KGHSH, CDR2 LQKENI. V gave up 3 bases and J gave up 6 bases, with 11 bases separating them. This CDR3 reads CASSPLNRAEAFF. CDR3 nucleotides: TGTGCCAGCTCACCCCTCAATAGGGCTGAAGCTTTCTTT. The full variable domain, in which reference TRBV18 and TRBJ1-1 provide the parts outside the CDR3, is NAGVMQNPRHLVRRRGQEARLRCSPMKGHSHVYWYRQLPEEGLKFMVYLQKENIIDESGMPKERFSAEFPKEGPSILRIQQVVRGDSAAYFCASSPLNRAEAFFGQGTRLTVV.

The chain combines TRBV20-1 with TRBJ2-5; the match to TRBD2 covers 13 bases. After removal of 2 bases from V and 2 bases from J, the junction contained 11 bases not matched to a gene. Germline CDR1 and CDR2: DFQATT and SNEGSKA (reference sequence). This CDR3 contains 18 residues. In DNA, the CDR3 is TGCAGTGCTAGAATTACAAGACCGGGACTAGCGGGGCAAGAGACCCAGTACTTC. Protein sequence: CSARITRPGLAGQETQYF.

The chain joins TRBV27 to TRBJ1-5; unclear D gene. Trimming left V 4 bases short and J 1 base short, with 32 bases between. The length of the CDR3 is 22 residues. Germline V gives CDR1 MNHEY, CDR2 SMNVEV (reference sequence). The CDR3 reads CASSSSLYSRPIGYMSNQPQHF. The DNA for the CDR3 is TGTGCCAGCAGTTCCAGCCTTTATTCCAGGCCCATTGGATATATGAGCAATCAGCCCCAGCATTTT.

The chain employs TRBV10-3 and TRBJ1-5; D remains ambiguous. The ends were cut back, 0 bases at V and 7 bases at J, with 10 bases in the middle. CDR1 and CDR2 (germline): ENHRY, SYGVKD. The CDR3 is 14 residues long. CDR3 in amino acids: CAISESEGNQPQHF. In DNA, the CDR3 is TGTGCCATCAGTGAGTCGGAGGGAAACCAGCCCCAGCATTTT.

This clonotype was observed a few times. The J gene is TRBJ1-1, the V gene TRBV24-1; D is unresolved. V shed 4 bases and J shed 10 bases, with 18 bases lying between them. The CDR3 extends over 14 amino acids. Germline values: CDR1 KGHDR, CDR2 SFDVKD. CDR3 in DNA: TGTGCCACCAGTGACCCCTCCTCTTTGGCTCCAGCTTTCTTT. Residues: CATSDPSSLAPAFF.

This clonotype was seen at least ten times. V usage is TRBV18 and J usage is TRBJ2-6; D call uncertain. The CDR3 has 12 residues. V was shortened by 8 bases and J by 13 bases, with 15 bases between the two germline ends. In germline, CDR1 is KGHSH, CDR2 LQKENI. The CDR3 sequence: CASRGPAEVLTF. DNA for the CDR3: TGTGCCAGCCGTGGACCCGCAGAGGTCCTGACTTTC.

The CDR3: CASSYSGGTRNEQYF. CDR3 in DNA: TGTGCCAGCAGTTACTCTGGCGGGACGAGGAACGAGCAGTACTTC. The chain has TRBV6-5 and TRBJ2-7; weak D call: TRBD2 (6 bases). The germline V gene has CDR1 MNHEY and CDR2 SVGAGI. The ends were cut back, 0 bases at V and 5 bases at J, with 14 bases in the middle. The CDR3 runs 15 residues.

The chain recombines TRBV12-5 with TRBJ2-3; 8 bases are shared with TRBD2. The germline V gene has CDR1 LGHNT and CDR2 FRNRAP. The CDR3 contains 15 residues. Trimming removed 2 bases from V and 2 bases from J; junction bases left unmatched: 3. The CDR3 loop is CASGLTSGYTDTQYF. CDR3 nucleotide sequence: TGTGCTAGTGGTTTGACTAGCGGATACACAGATACGCAGTATTTT. Full variable domain (remainder filled in from reference TRBV12-5 and TRBJ2-3): DARVTQTPRHKVTEMGQEVTMRCQPILGHNTVFWYRQTMMQGLELLAYFRNRAPLDDSGMPKDRFSAEMPDATLATLKIQPSEPRDSAVYFCASGLTSGYTDTQYFGPGTRLTVL.

The genes are TRBV29-1 and TRBJ1-6; perhaps TRBD1 as D (5 bases). The V end lost 5 bases, the J end lost 7 bases, and 12 bases lay between the germline ends. The length of the CDR3 is 13 residues. The germline gives CDR1 SQVTM, CDR2 ANQGSEA. DNA of the CDR3: TGCAGCGTTTGGACGGGGGGGAATTCACCCCTCCACTTT. This codes for CSVWTGGNSPLHF.

Ten or more counts support this clonotype. This chain links TRBV12-3 or TRBV12-4 with TRBJ1-1; maybe TRBD1 (6 bases). Between the trimmed V and J ends, which lost 7 bases and 1 base, there was a span of 16 bases. This CDR3 region has 15 residues. The CDR3 is CASIGADRTNTEAFF. CDR3 sequence (DNA): TGTGCCAGCATAGGGGCGGACAGAACGAACACTGAAGCTTTCTTT.

This clonotype has a handful of counts. This chain links TRBV20-1 with TRBJ2-3; D possibly corresponds to TRBD2 (6 bases). CDR1 is DFQATT and CDR2 is SNEGSKA in the germline V gene (reference sequence). V was clipped by 5 bases and J by 1 base, with 19 bases between them. CDR3 length equals 16 residues. The DNA for the CDR3 is TGCAGTGCTTCCCCTTGGGCCGGAGGGGGCACAGATACGCAGTATTTT. Its protein is CSASPWAGGGTDTQYF.

The sample holds many counts of this clonotype. The gene calls are TRBV20-1 and TRBJ2-1; D call uncertain. The CDR3 covers 13 residues. Trimming removed 6 bases from V and 5 bases from J, with 14 bases in between. Per the germline V gene, CDR1 is DFQATT and CDR2 is SNEGSKA (reference sequence). CDR3 sequence: CSATPEWNNEQFF. For the CDR3, the DNA is TGCAGTGCCACCCCAGAGTGGAACAATGAGCAGTTCTTC.

This clonotype was observed a handful of times. The CDR3 coding sequence is TGTGCCAGCAGGGAGACAGGGGGCAGGAGCAATCAGCCCCAGCATTTT. Translation gives CASRETGGRSNQPQHF. The chain recombines TRBV2 with TRBJ1-5; 10 positions match TRBD1. CDR3 length: 16 amino acids. Trimming at V came to 6 bases and at J to 1 base, leaving 6 bases not matched to a gene. The V gene's germline CDR1 is SNHLY and CDR2 FYNNEI.